This record looks at one T cell receptor beta chain sequence and its context. The data are from a study of sequential checkpoint blockade in melanoma. In the study overall: Arm A got nivolumab then ipilimumab; arm B the reverse, 1:1. Both treatment sequences were followed by maintenance nivolumab.

TCRdb keeps only in-frame clones here, not all; method: immunoSEQ multiplex PCR. Here the sample spans fewer than 30,000 clones, 70% to 85% being singletons. As to treatment: randomized to nivolumab then ipilimumab (arm A) or the reverse (arm B). None of the patients previously received DNA-damaging chemotherapy. Live CD3+CD8+ CD19− CD56− cells were sorted from PBMCs. The receptor comes from a human donor with melanoma. The sample was CD8+ T cells sorted from blood (inferred from file names), taken from a patient given nivolumab and ipilimumab in sequence.

The CDR3 DNA is TGTGCCAGCAGCGCAAGGACAGGGTTCAATCAGCCCCAGCATTTT. This sequence encodes CASSARTGFNQPQHF. V is TRBV2 and J is TRBJ1-5; 8 nucleotides align to TRBD1. Trimming took 6 bases from V and 3 from J; bases not matched to a gene: 7. The CDR3 is 15 amino acids. Germline CDR1 SNHLY, CDR2 FYNNEI.